The rows below give T cell receptor beta chains drawn from one sample of a study of vaccination effects on CD4 cells after COVID-19. Their antigens remain unidentified. Sequenced by immunoSEQ multiplex PCR; TCRdb stores in-frame clones only, minus some. The sample shows roughly 26,000 clones, about four fifths of them seen only once. This specimen was CD4+ T cells from PBMCs cultured with HCoV-NL63 spike peptides, taken before COVID-19 vaccination. The source of these receptors is a human donor who had a prior SARS-CoV-2 infection. Each CDR3 is given with its conserved first and last residue.

V	J	CDR3
TRBV5-1	TRBJ2-3	CASSLYPADSTDTQYF
TRBV5-1	TRBJ1-2	CASSGGVSTGIYGYTF
TRBV5-5	TRBJ1-2	CASSLARGDGGYTF
TRBV29-1	TRBJ2-3	CSATGARTDTQYF
TRBV7-6	TRBJ2-7	CASSLAWDRASGNEQYF
TRBV3-1/TRBV3-2	TRBJ1-5	CASSQPPGQNNQPQHF
TRBV5-4	TRBJ2-5	CASSLRRGGLETQYF
TRBV4-1	TRBJ2-2	CASSQEKILAGYTGELFF
TRBV5-1	TRBJ2-3	CASSPGTGQDTQYF
TRBV6-6	TRBJ2-3	CASRYTDTQYF
TRBV10-1	TRBJ1-5	CASSIASNQPQHF
TRBV9	TRBJ2-3	CASSVVESADTQYF
TRBV5-6	TRBJ2-2	CASRMAWGRGAGELFF
TRBV6-1	TRBJ2-4	CASSEDGAGGPLAKNIQYF
TRBV9	TRBJ2-2	CASRAGTYTGELFF
TRBV9	TRBJ2-5	CASSPTPFLETQYF
TRBV25-1	TRBJ2-1	CASRRQGENEQFF
TRBV5-1	TRBJ1-1	CASSRGQGKTEAFF
TRBV19	TRBJ1-1	CASSIGRQNTEAFF
TRBV7-2	TRBJ2-5	CASSLGLNQETQYF
TRBV30	TRBJ2-2	CAWSRGLTGELFF
TRBV6-6	TRBJ2-3	CASSSSDTQYF
TRBV10-1	TRBJ2-3	CASRMASLACSTDTQYF
TRBV18	TRBJ2-7	CASSPSRGAGEQYF
TRBV7-3	TRBJ2-2	CASRDANTGELFF